This note documents a single T cell receptor (beta chain) sequence. The antigen is not known. V shed 2 bases, J shed 3 bases, and the junction held 6 bases outside the gene matches. The germline gives CDR1 LGHDT, CDR2 YNNKEL (reference sequence). The CDR3 length is 16 residues. Only in-frame clones appear in the TCRdb table, and some are missing; sequencing was by immunoSEQ multiplex PCR. The sample gives over 110,000 clones, approximately 94% of which show up once; roughly 5% is in the top ten. The entry originates in a study of T cell responses to AZD1222 COVID-19 vaccine. Regarding the study as a whole: Seropositive AZD1222 recipients at baseline numbered only five or six.

The specimen comprised peripheral blood, sampled on day 0 of AZD1222 vaccination. This chain uses TRBV3-1 (or the pseudogene TRBV3-2) with TRBJ1-5, with TRBD1 matching 8 bases. The TCR originated in an adult in good health. The chain's CDR3 is CASSQSDRGFNQPQHF. The CDR3 DNA is TGTGCCAGCAGCCAATCTGACAGGGGCTTCAATCAGCCCCAGCATTTT.